This T cell receptor beta chain was obtained from a study of blood T cell repertoires in COVID-19. Sequencing used immunoSEQ multiplex PCR; TCRdb keeps in-frame clones, though not all of them. The table shows about 190,000 clones, with 88% occurring only once. V was clipped by 0 bases and J by 8 bases, with 10 bases between them. CDR1 and CDR2 (germline): SGHNT, YYREEE (reference sequence). The CDR3 extends over 13 amino acids. The sequencing sample was made of peripheral blood. V usage is TRBV5-4 and J usage is TRBJ2-3; D unclear. The clonotype originates from a young man with acute or convalescent COVID-19. For the CDR3, the DNA is TGTGCCAGCAGCTTGGTAGCCTTAAGTACGCAGTATTTT. It is translated as CASSLVALSTQYF.